This TCR beta chain originates from a study of blood T cell repertoires in COVID-19 (dated by TCRdb to the early 2020s). Turning to the overall study: Collaborator samples came from the United States, Italy and Spain and covered acute and convalescent phases of COVID-19. The material from the prospective study consisted of cDNA or gDNA derived from T cells, B-cell-depleted T cells, or PBMCs. The dataset comprised deeply sampled blood TCRbeta repertoires from subjects exposed to, actively infected with, or recovered from COVID-19. A freely available public database, intended as a resource for researchers studying the immune response to SARS-CoV-2, is where the repertoires were released. Samples were obtained from the ongoing ImmuneRACE study (first 160 participants) and from 950 to 1,500 subjects provided by 6 global collaborators. The sample metadata nearly always contained a de-identified subject ID, COVID-19 status, age in years and sex. Where available, HLA class I and class II types were taken from metadata supplied by the sample provider and were not determined by assay-based typing.

In Seattle, one collaborating source enrolled patients while the infection was active and tracked those patients longitudinally over the course of disease. Whole blood was collected in K2EDTA tubes by collaborating institutions according to the institutions' own protocols. For TCRbeta analysis, collaborators shipped samples as frozen whole blood, isolated PBMCs, or DNA extracted from either of those sample types. V trim: 4 bases; J trim: 4 bases; unmatched bases: 3. The CDR3 runs 14 residues from the cysteine to the phenylalanine. The read is trimmed to its CDR3 DNA, 42 bases read in frame from base 1. CDR1 and CDR2 are read off the germline V gene as KGHSH and LQKENI. With regard to this clone: There is no known antigen for this receptor. Qualities for individual bases were not recorded, and no much larger clone is one base off.

The immunoSEQ Assay, a bias-controlled multiplex PCR, was used to amplify TCRbeta CDR3 regions from genomic DNA. The source study handled its data this way. Nucleated cell counts per sample were estimated from amplification of reference gene primers within the assay. To quantify the absolute abundance of each unique TCRbeta CDR3 rearrangement, sequence reads were collapsed and filtered. For each sample, productive Simpson clonality was calculated as the square root of Simpson's diversity index over productive rearrangements. Not all clones reach the TCRdb copy of this immuneACCESS table, which keeps in-frame sequences only. Checked studies attribute under half of the gap to unresolved V genes and leave the rest unexplained. V and J calls and clone size follow that table, whereas D and trimming were derived from the DNA. The sample contains roughly 84,000 clones, under 80% of them found a single time. The top ten clonotypes cover roughly 36% of the sample.

Points the paper makes about the study in general: The quantity of clinical and demographic metadata differed by source and by participant and was supplied without curation.

Rearrangement joined TRBV18 to TRBJ2-2; TRBD1 aligns with 7 central bases. The origin of this receptor is a man aged 55 to 69 with COVID-19, enrolled during active disease. Source material: peripheral blood. The CDR3 region: CASSRDRVTGELFF. The sequenced DNA is TGTGCCAGCTCACGGGACAGAGTCACCGGGGAGCTGTTTTTT.